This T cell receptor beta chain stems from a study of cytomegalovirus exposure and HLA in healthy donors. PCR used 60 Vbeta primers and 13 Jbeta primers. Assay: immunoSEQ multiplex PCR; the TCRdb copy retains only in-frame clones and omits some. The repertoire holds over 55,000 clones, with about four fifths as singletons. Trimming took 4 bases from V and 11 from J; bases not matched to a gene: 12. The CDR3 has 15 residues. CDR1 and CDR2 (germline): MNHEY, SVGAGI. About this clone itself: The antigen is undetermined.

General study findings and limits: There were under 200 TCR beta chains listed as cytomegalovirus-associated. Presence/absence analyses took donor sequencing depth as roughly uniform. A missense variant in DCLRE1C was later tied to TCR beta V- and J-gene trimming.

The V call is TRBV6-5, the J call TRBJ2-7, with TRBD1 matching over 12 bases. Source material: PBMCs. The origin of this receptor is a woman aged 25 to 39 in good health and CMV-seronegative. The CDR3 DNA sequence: TGTGCCAGCAGTTCCACAGGGGGACAGGGGGCGATTAAGTACTTC. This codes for CASSSTGGQGAIKYF.